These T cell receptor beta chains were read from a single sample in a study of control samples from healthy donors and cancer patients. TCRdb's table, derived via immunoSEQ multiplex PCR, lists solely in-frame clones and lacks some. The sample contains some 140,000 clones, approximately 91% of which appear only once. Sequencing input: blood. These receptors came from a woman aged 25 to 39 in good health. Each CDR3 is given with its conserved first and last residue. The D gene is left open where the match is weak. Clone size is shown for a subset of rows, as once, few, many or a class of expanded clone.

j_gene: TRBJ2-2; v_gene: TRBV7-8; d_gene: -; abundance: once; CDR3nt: TGTGCCAGCAGCTTATCGCCCACGAACACCGGGGAGCTGTTTTTT; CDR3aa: CASSLSPTNTGELFF
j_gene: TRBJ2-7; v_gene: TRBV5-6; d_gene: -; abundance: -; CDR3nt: TGTGCCAGCAGCTTGGGGGTCTCCTACGAGCAGTACTTC; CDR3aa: CASSLGVSYEQYF
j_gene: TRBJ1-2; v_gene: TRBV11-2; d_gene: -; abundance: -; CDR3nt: TGTGCCAGCAGCTGGGACCGTATAAGCCAAGATGGCTACACCTTC; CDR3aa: CASSWDRISQDGYTF
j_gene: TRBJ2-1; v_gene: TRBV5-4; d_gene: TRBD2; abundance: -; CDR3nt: TGTGCCAGCAGCCCCGGGACTAGCGGGATTCGGTCCTACAATGAGCAGTTCTTC; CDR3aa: CASSPGTSGIRSYNEQFF
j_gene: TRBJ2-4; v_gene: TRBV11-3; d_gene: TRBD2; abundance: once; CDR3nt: TGTGCCAGCAGCTTAGGATGGGGGGGAACATTGGACATTCAGTACTTC; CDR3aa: CASSLGWGGTLDIQYF
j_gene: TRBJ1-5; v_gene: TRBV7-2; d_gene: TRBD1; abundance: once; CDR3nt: TGTGCCAGCAGCGACACAGGGGGAACGCATCAGCCCCAGCATTTT; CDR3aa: CASSDTGGTHQPQHF
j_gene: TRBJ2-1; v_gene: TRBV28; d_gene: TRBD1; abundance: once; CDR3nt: TGTGCCAGCAGTGACCGGGACAGGGGCCCGAACAATGAGCAGTTCTTC; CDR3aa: CASSDRDRGPNNEQFF
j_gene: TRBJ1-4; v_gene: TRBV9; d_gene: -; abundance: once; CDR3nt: TGTGCCAGCAACCCCAGTGGAGGTGGGGGGGAAAAACTGTTTTTT; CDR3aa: CASNPSGGGGEKLFF
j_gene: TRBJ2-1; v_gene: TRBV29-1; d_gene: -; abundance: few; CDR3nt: TGCAGCGTCGGGGACCACTTCTTC; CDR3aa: CSVGDHFF
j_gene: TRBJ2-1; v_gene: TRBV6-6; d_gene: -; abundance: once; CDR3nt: TGTGCCAGCAGTTATGGGTCTTTCGGCTACAATGAGCAGTTCTTC; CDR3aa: CASSYGSFGYNEQFF
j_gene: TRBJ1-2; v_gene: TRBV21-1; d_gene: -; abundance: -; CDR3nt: TGTGCCAGCAGCCCGCCTTATGATGGCTACACCTTC; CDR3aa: CASSPPYDGYTF
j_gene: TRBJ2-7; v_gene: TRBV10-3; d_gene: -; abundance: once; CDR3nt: TGTGCCATCAGTGAGTCGACGGACAGGCAGTACTTC; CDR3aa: CAISESTDRQYF
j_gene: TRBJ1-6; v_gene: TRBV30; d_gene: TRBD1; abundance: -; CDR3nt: TGTGCCTGGAGTGTCTCGGGACAGGCTAATTCACCCCTCCACTTT; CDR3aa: CAWSVSGQANSPLHF
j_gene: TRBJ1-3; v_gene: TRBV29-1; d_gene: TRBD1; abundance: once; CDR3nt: TGCAGCGTTGGACAGGGAGGTGGTGGAAACACCATATATTTT; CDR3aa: CSVGQGGGGNTIYF
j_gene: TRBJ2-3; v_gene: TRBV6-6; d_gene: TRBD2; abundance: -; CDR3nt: TGTGCCAGCAGTTACCCTAGCGGGAGGGGCACAGATACGCAGTATTTT; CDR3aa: CASSYPSGRGTDTQYF
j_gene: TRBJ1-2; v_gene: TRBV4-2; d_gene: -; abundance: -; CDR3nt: TGTGCCAGCAGCCAGGGACGGATCTATGGCTACACCTTC; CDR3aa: CASSQGRIYGYTF
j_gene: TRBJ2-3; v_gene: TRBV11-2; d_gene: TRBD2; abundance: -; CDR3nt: TGTGCCAGCAGTCCGGGATGGACTAGCGGGAGCACAGATACGCAGTATTTT; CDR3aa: CASSPGWTSGSTDTQYF
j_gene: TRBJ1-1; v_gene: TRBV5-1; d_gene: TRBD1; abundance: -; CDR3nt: TGCGCCAGCAGCTTGGGGCAGGGGGCCCCGAGAACTGAAGCTTTCTTT; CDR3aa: CASSLGQGAPRTEAFF
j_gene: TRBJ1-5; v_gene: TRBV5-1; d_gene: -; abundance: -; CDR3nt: TGCGCCAGCAGCGTCGGACACGGTGGTTCCCAGCATTTT; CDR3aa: CASSVGHGGSQHF
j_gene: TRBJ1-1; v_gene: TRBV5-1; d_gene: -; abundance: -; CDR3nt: TGCGCCAGCAGCTTGGAAGGCCAGACCACTGAAGCTTTCTTT; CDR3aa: CASSLEGQTTEAFF
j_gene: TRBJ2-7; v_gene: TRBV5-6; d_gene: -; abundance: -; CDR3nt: TGTGCCAGCAGCCCAAGCGCCTATCGGGAGCAGTACTTC; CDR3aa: CASSPSAYREQYF
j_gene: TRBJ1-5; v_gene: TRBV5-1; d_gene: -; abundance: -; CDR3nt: TGCGCCAGCAGCTTGGAATCGGGAGGTCATCAGCCCCAGCATTTT; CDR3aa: CASSLESGGHQPQHF
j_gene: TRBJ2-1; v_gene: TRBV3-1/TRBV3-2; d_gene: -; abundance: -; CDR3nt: TGTGCCAGCAGCCCTCCCGGGGGACCTTCCTACAATGAGCAGTTCTTC; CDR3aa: CASSPPGGPSYNEQFF
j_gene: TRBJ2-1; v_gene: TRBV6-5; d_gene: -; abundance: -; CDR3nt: TGTGCCAGCAGTCCCCGCTGGGCGGGCAATGAGCAGTTCTTC; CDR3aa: CASSPRWAGNEQFF
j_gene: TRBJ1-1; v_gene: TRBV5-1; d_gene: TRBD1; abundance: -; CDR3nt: TGCGCCAGCAGCCTGCAAGACAGGGTCGGGTTAACTGAAGCTTTCTTT; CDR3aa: CASSLQDRVGLTEAFF
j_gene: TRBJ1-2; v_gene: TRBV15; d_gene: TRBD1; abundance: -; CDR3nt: TGTGCCACCTCCCCAGGGGGGGACTATGGCTACACCTTC; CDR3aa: CATSPGGDYGYTF
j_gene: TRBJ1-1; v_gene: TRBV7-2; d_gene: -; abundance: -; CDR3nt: TGTGCCAGCAGCTTAGTGGGCAGGGGAGCTTTCTTT; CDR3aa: CASSLVGRGAFF
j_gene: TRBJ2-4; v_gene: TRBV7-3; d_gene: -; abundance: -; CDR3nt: TGTGCCAGCAGGCGGCCTGGACCCGCGGACATTCAGTACTTC; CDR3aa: CASRRPGPADIQYF
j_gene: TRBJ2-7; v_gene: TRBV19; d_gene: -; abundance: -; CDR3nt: TGTGCCAGTAGTATGCTCATTACCTACGAGCAGTACTTC; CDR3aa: CASSMLITYEQYF
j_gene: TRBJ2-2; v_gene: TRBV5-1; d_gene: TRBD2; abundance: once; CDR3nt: TGCGCCAGCAGCTCCCTAGCGGGAGGTCGGGTCGGGGAGCTGTTTTTT; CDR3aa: CASSSLAGGRVGELFF
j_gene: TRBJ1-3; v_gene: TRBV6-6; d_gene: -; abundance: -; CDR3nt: TGTGCCAGCAGTTACTCGAGTCATTGGAGGGGAAACACCATATATTTT; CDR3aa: CASSYSSHWRGNTIYF
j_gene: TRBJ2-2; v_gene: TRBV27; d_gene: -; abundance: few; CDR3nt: TGTGCCAGCAGTTTATCCTGGTTGAACACCGGGGAGCTGTTTTTT; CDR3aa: CASSLSWLNTGELFF
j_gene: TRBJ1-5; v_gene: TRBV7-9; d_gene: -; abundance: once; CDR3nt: TGTGCCAGCAGCAAGTACGGGGCGGGCGCCAATCAGCCCCAGCATTTT; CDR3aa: CASSKYGAGANQPQHF
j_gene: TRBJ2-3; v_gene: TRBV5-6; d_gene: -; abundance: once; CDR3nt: TGTGCCAGCAGCTTGGCCCCGTCGGATACGCAGTATTTT; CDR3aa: CASSLAPSDTQYF
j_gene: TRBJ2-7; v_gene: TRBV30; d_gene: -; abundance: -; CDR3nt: TGTGCCTGGAGAGGGGCGCCCAGACCGCGGGAGCAGTACTTC; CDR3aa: CAWRGAPRPREQYF
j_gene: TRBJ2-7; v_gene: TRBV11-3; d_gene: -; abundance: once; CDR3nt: TGTGCCAGCAGCAGTCAATTAGCGGAGCCGGGCGAGCAGTACTTC; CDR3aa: CASSSQLAEPGEQYF
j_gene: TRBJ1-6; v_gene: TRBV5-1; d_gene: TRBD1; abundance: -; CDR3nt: TGCGCCAGCAGCCCGGGACAGGGATCACCCCTCCACTTT; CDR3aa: CASSPGQGSPLHF
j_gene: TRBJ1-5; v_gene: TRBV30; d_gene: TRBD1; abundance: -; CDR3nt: TGTGCCTGGAGTGGGGGACAGGGGGCGGGCAATCAGCCCCAGCATTTT; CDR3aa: CAWSGGQGAGNQPQHF
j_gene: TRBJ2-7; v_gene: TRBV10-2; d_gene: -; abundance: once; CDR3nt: TGCGCCAGCAGTGGAGGGTACGAGCAGTACTTC; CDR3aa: CASSGGYEQYF
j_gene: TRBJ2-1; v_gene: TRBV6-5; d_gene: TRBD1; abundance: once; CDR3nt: TGTGCCAGCAGTTACTCGGGGGACAGGCACAATGAGCAGTTCTTC; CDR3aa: CASSYSGDRHNEQFF